The 22 T cell receptor beta chains below all came from one sample that was sequenced in a study of blood T cell repertoires in COVID-19. Sequenced by immunoSEQ multiplex PCR; TCRdb stores in-frame clones only, minus some. Among approximately 55,000 clones listed, roughly 84% were seen once. What was sequenced was peripheral blood. The source is a man over 45 with active COVID-19.

This clone was recorded once. The genes are TRBV3-1 (or the pseudogene TRBV3-2) and TRBJ1-2, with 10 bases lining up with TRBD1. Unmatched junction bases numbered 8, after V lost 10 bases and J lost 6 bases. Germline V lookup: CDR1 LGHDT, CDR2 YNNKEL (reference sequence). CDR3 length: 13 amino acids. CDR3 sequence (DNA): TGTGCCACCAATAAAGGGACAGGGGATGGCTACACCTTC. The encoded protein is CATNKGTGDGYTF.

The chain employs TRBV14 and TRBJ2-6; 7 nucleotides line up with TRBD1. Germline CDR1 and CDR2: SGHDN and FVKESK. The CDR3 has 19 amino acids. V was clipped by 4 bases and J by 0 bases; unmatched bases: 12. This chain's CDR3 is CASSPRPGQKSSGANVLTF. DNA of the CDR3: TGTGCCAGCAGCCCACGCCCGGGACAGAAATCCTCTGGGGCCAACGTCCTGACTTTC.

The gene calls are TRBV4-2 and TRBJ2-3, with 9 nucleotides matching TRBD2. Trimming at V came to 4 bases and at J to 4 bases, leaving 12 bases not matched to a gene. Germline V gene sequence: CDR1 LGHNA, CDR2 YNFKEQ. This CDR3 region has 17 residues. The CDR3 coding sequence is TGTGCCAGCAGCCGGGCGTTCGGCGGGGGGGCGGCAGATACGCAGTATTTT. Protein product: CASSRAFGGGAADTQYF.

This chain joins TRBV6-1 and TRBJ2-1, with D uncertain. V lost 2 bases to trimming and J lost 5 bases, with 16 bases between them. This CDR3 is built from 16 residues. Germline CDR1 and CDR2: MNHNS and SASEGT. The CDR3 DNA sequence: TGTGCCAGCAGTGAATCGCCGATGAGCGCTAACAATGAGCAGTTCTTC. This codes for CASSESPMSANNEQFF.

This sequence joins TRBV4-2 and TRBJ2-1; unclear D gene. Trimming took 2 bases from V and 0 from J, leaving 11 bases between them. The CDR3 totals 16 residues. Germline V gives CDR1 LGHNA, CDR2 YNFKEQ. The CDR3 nucleotides are TGTGCCAGCAGCCAAAACGAGCGCAGCTCCTACAATGAGCAGTTCTTC. Amino acids: CASSQNERSSYNEQFF.

The CDR3 sequence is CASSPGLANSPLHF. DNA of the CDR3: TGTGCCAGCAGCCCAGGGTTAGCTAATTCACCCCTCCACTTT. The V gene is TRBV7-2, the J gene TRBJ1-6; D might be TRBD1 (5 bases). Germline lookup yields CDR1 SGHTA and CDR2 FQGNSA. Trimming took off 5 bases at V and 6 bases at J, with 11 bases between the two ends. This CDR3 region has 14 residues.

The V gene is TRBV11-2, the J gene TRBJ2-1; 9 nucleotides match TRBD2. Per germline, CDR1 SGHAT and CDR2 FQNNGV. V was clipped by 3 bases and J by 7 bases; unmatched bases: 10. The CDR3 is made up of 16 amino acids. The CDR3 protein is CASSLKASGAGNEQFF. The CDR3 nucleotides read TGTGCCAGCAGCTTGAAGGCTAGCGGGGCAGGGAATGAGCAGTTCTTC.

This clone ranks as medium-sized (0.01 to 0.1%). The V and J genes are TRBV4-2 and TRBJ1-2; 9 bases match TRBD1. V lost 2 bases and J lost 8; bases outside the gene matches: 6. This CDR3 contains 14 residues. The V gene's germline CDR1 is LGHNA and CDR2 YNFKEQ. DNA for the CDR3: TGTGCCAGCAGCCAATCTCAACAGGGGGCGGGCTACACCTTC. This translates into CASSQSQQGAGYTF.

The J gene is TRBJ2-3, the V gene TRBV19; a weak D match, TRBD1 (5 bases). Germline values: CDR1 LNHDA, CDR2 SQIVND (reference sequence). The CDR3 totals 15 residues. Trimming stripped 6 bases from V and 9 bases from J, with 22 bases between. CDR3 coding DNA: TGTGCCAGTAGGAGACAGTCCTATGGGGCAGGAACGCAGTATTTT. Translation: CASRRQSYGAGTQYF. The full variable domain, rest sourced from reference TRBV19 and TRBJ2-3, is DGGITQSPKYLFRKEGQNVTLSCEQNLNHDAMYWYRQDPGQGLRLIYYSQIVNDFQKGDIAEGYSVSREKKESFPLTVTSAQKNPTAFYLCASRRQSYGAGTQYFGPGTRLTVL.

The CDR3 loop is CASSHRDRVYGYTF. CDR3 sequence (DNA): TGTGCCAGCAGTCACCGGGACAGGGTCTATGGCTACACCTTC. The V call is TRBV27, the J call TRBJ1-2; TRBD1 matches at 9 bases. Trimming took 5 bases from V and 4 from J; bases not matched to a gene: 5. Per germline, CDR1 MNHEY and CDR2 SMNVEV (reference sequence). This CDR3 contains 14 residues.

The rearrangement uses TRBV3-1 (or the pseudogene TRBV3-2) and TRBJ2-1; possibly TRBD2 for D (6 bases). Trimming removed 5 bases from V and 0 bases from J, with 14 bases in between. CDR3 length: 16 amino acids. Germline loops: CDR1 LGHDT, CDR2 YNNKEL (reference sequence). DNA for the CDR3: TGTGCCAGCAGCTCCCAGCGGGCGCGCTCCTACAATGAGCAGTTCTTC. Translated, it gives CASSSQRARSYNEQFF.

V usage is TRBV7-9 and J usage is TRBJ1-1, with D tentatively TRBD1 (5 bases). Germline V gene data show CDR1 as SEHNR and CDR2 as FQNEAQ (reference sequence). This CDR3 is 12 amino acids long. V was trimmed by 5 bases and J by 4 bases, leaving 8 bases between them. CDR3 bases: TGTGCCAGCAGCCAAGACAGCACTGAAGCTTTCTTT. Translation gives CASSQDSTEAFF.

This clone was detected only once. The chain combines TRBV5-1 with TRBJ1-1, with D uncertain. This CDR3 spans 13 amino acids. Deletions cut 1 base from V and 6 bases from J, with 10 bases between. CDR1 and CDR2 from the germline V gene are SGHRS and YFSETQ. The CDR3 loop reads CASSLIQTAEAFF. CDR3 DNA: TGCGCCAGCAGCTTGATACAGACGGCTGAAGCTTTCTTT.

J is TRBJ2-3 and V is TRBV5-5; 9 bases map to TRBD2. Germline V CDR1 and CDR2: SGHKS, YYEKEE (reference sequence). The CDR3 totals 16 residues. J lost 2 bases, V lost 2 bases, and 6 bases had no gene match. This chain's CDR3 is CASSFERLAATDTQYF. The DNA of the CDR3 is TGTGCCAGCAGCTTTGAACGACTAGCGGCCACAGATACGCAGTATTTT.

This clone has only one observation. The chain links TRBV19 to TRBJ2-3; 8 bases are a match to TRBD2. Per germline, CDR1 LNHDA and CDR2 SQIVND (reference sequence). Trimming took 6 bases from V and 3 from J; bases not matched to a gene: 11. The CDR3 runs 16 residues. For the CDR3, the DNA is TGTGCCAGTAGACAAACCGGGACTAGTGGAACAGATACGCAGTATTTT. Encoded protein: CASRQTGTSGTDTQYF. The variable domain in full, with the rest retrieved from reference TRBV19 and TRBJ2-3, is DGGITQSPKYLFRKEGQNVTLSCEQNLNHDAMYWYRQDPGQGLRLIYYSQIVNDFQKGDIAEGYSVSREKKESFPLTVTSAQKNPTAFYLCASRQTGTSGTDTQYFGPGTRLTVL.

The chain has TRBV12-3 or TRBV12-4 and TRBJ2-7; a weak D match, TRBD2 (6 bases). Trimming stripped 5 bases from V and 1 base from J, with 6 bases between. There are 12 residues in the CDR3. In nucleotides, the CDR3 is TGTGCCAGCAGTGGGGGGTCCTACGAGCAGTACTTC. Protein: CASSGGSYEQYF.

The chain recombines TRBV7-2 with TRBJ2-3; no reliable D call. The ends were cut back, 5 bases at V and 1 base at J, with 13 bases in the middle. This CDR3 is 15 amino acids long. From germline, CDR1 is SGHTA and CDR2 FQGNSA. The CDR3 here is CASSLSTPGTDTQYF. CDR3 DNA: TGTGCCAGCAGCCTTAGCACCCCCGGCACAGATACGCAGTATTTT.

V is TRBV29-1 and J is TRBJ1-2, with D possibly matching TRBD1 (5 bases). The ends were cut back, 6 bases at V and 6 bases at J, with 20 bases in the middle. Germline V gene data show CDR1 as SQVTM and CDR2 as ANQGSEA. This CDR3 spans 14 amino acids. This chain's CDR3 is CSVLKPPGVDGYTF. For the CDR3, the DNA is TGCAGCGTCCTAAAACCACCGGGGGTAGATGGCTACACCTTC.

The genes are TRBV6-1 and TRBJ1-3; no firm D call. The CDR3 is 15 residues long. V gave up 1 base and J gave up 4 bases, with 11 bases separating them. Germline lookup yields CDR1 MNHNS and CDR2 SASEGT. The CDR3 sequence is CASSEVREWGNTIYF. CDR3 nucleotides: TGTGCCAGCAGTGAAGTTCGGGAGTGGGGAAACACCATATATTTT.

There are a few counts of this clone. The chain uses TRBV7-9 and TRBJ1-1; D is possibly TRBD1 (6 bases). V gave up 10 bases and J gave up 4 bases, with 16 bases separating them. Per germline, CDR1 SEHNR and CDR2 FQNEAQ (reference sequence). The CDR3 loop spans 13 amino acids. Here the CDR3 reads CAIRRGARTEAFF. As DNA, the CDR3 is TGTGCCATCAGACGGGGGGCCCGCACTGAAGCTTTCTTT.

Remarks on this clone: A junction end diverges from the germline sequence, so it may reflect a read error. V gene TRBV27 combines with J gene TRBJ2-5, with 7 positions matching TRBD2. Looked up from germline, CDR1 is MNHEY and CDR2 is SMNVEV (reference sequence). The CDR3 sequence is 15 residues long. The CDR3, as DNA: TGTGCCACCAGTTCCAGTGGCGGGAGAGGAGAGACCCAGTACTTC. Amino acids: CATSSSGGRGETQYF.

The CDR3 DNA is TGTGCCAGCAGCCCGCCCCGGGACAGTAATCAGCCCCAGCATTTT. This encodes CASSPPRDSNQPQHF. The chain is built from TRBV14 and TRBJ1-5; 7 nucleotides match TRBD1. The V and J ends lost 4 bases and 4 bases, in that order; junction bases with no gene match: 7. Germline V gives CDR1 SGHDN, CDR2 FVKESK. The CDR3 spans 15 residues.